One and the same sample provided the 11 T cell receptor beta chains below, sequenced in a study of early stage breast cancer tumors. The data were produced by immunoSEQ multiplex PCR, yet TCRdb's version contains in-frame clones alone and is incomplete. The sample holds about 72,000 clones, more than 65% seen once. The sample taken for sequencing was blood. The receptors come from a person aged 55 to 69 with breast cancer.

This chain connects TRBV5-4 to TRBJ1-1; 7 bases match TRBD1. V lost 3 bases, J lost 1 base, and 3 bases stayed unmatched. Germline lookup yields CDR1 SGHNT and CDR2 YYREEE (reference sequence). The CDR3 loop spans 14 amino acids. The CDR3 DNA reads TGTGCCAGCAGCTGGGGACAGACGAACACTGAAGCTTTCTTT. It encodes CASSWGQTNTEAFF.

The V gene is TRBV7-9, the J gene TRBJ2-3; a possible D gene is TRBD1 (5 bases). The CDR3 length is 19 residues. Trimming cost V 1 base and J 0 bases, with 20 bases left between them. Germline CDR1 is SEHNR and CDR2 is FQNEAQ (reference sequence). The CDR3 nucleotides are TGTGCCAGCAGCTTAGGAAACACAAGGGGTGCAGCTAGCACAGATACGCAGTATTTT. Protein product: CASSLGNTRGAASTDTQYF.

This clone was counted once. This rearrangement joins TRBV4-2 to TRBJ1-4; 8 bases are a match to TRBD1. Trimming cost V 4 bases and J 4 bases; bases outside gene matches: 2. Per germline, CDR1 LGHNA and CDR2 YNFKEQ. The CDR3 runs to 14 residues. The CDR3 sequence is CASSPGQDNEKLFF. The CDR3 nucleotides are TGTGCCAGCAGCCCGGGACAGGATAATGAAAAACTGTTTTTT.

V is TRBV27 and J is TRBJ2-3; 7 bases map to TRBD1. Trimming removed 4 bases from V and 2 bases from J; junction bases left unmatched: 6. The germline CDR1 and CDR2 sequences are MNHEY and SMNVEV (reference sequence). The CDR3 length is 15 residues. CDR3 coding DNA: TGTGCCAGCAGTTCACAGGGGCTTAACACAGATACGCAGTATTTT. It translates to CASSSQGLNTDTQYF.

The chain joins TRBV23-1 to TRBJ1-1; 8 bases map to TRBD1. TRBV23-1 is classed as an ORF, of uncertain function. This CDR3 has 18 residues. The trim removed 2 bases at V and 1 base at J, leaving 12 bases unmatched. The CDR3: CASSQTTDRAVGNTEAFF. The CDR3 bases are TGCGCCAGCAGTCAAACAACGGACAGGGCCGTAGGGAACACTGAAGCTTTCTTT.

This clone was detected only a few times. V usage is TRBV19 and J usage is TRBJ1-4; no clear D. CDR3 length: 13 amino acids. The germline V gene has CDR1 LNHDA and CDR2 SQIVND (reference sequence). The V end lost 0 bases, the J end lost 7 bases, and 6 bases lay between the germline ends. The CDR3 protein is CASSIDGPEKLFF. The CDR3 bases are TGTGCCAGTAGTATAGATGGGCCTGAAAAACTGTTTTTT. Full variable domain (missing parts from reference TRBV19 and TRBJ1-4): DGGITQSPKYLFRKEGQNVTLSCEQNLNHDAMYWYRQDPGQGLRLIYYSQIVNDFQKGDIAEGYSVSREKKESFPLTVTSAQKNPTAFYLCASSIDGPEKLFFGSGTQLSVL.

This chain connects TRBV15 to TRBJ2-3; weak D call: TRBD2 (5 bases). In germline, CDR1 is LNHNV, CDR2 YYDKDF (reference sequence). With 8 bases removed from V and 6 bases from J, the gap between germline ends came to 15 bases. The CDR3 extends over 13 amino acids. The CDR3 nucleotides read TGTGCCACCTCCTTGGGTAGCGACGATACGCAGTATTTT. Translated, it gives CATSLGSDDTQYF.

The chain joins TRBV10-3 to TRBJ2-3; 7 nucleotides match TRBD2. Germline CDR1 ENHRY, CDR2 SYGVKD. CDR3 length equals 17 residues. V was pared by 3 bases and J by 0 bases, with 9 bases of the junction left unmatched. CDR3 sequence reads: CAISEIGSGVSTDTQYF. The CDR3 DNA sequence: TGTGCCATCAGTGAAATTGGCAGCGGGGTAAGCACAGATACGCAGTATTTT.

This clone was counted a single time. The chain links TRBV18 to TRBJ1-5; D not certain. CDR3 length equals 17 residues. Between the trimmed V and J ends, which lost 3 bases and 3 bases, there was a span of 18 bases. Germline V CDR1 and CDR2: KGHSH, LQKENI. The CDR3 loop is CASSPGGYGSINQPQHF. CDR3 nucleotides: TGTGCCAGCTCACCGGGAGGGTACGGATCTATCAATCAGCCCCAGCATTTT.

This clone turned up a few times. The V and J genes are TRBV7-8 and TRBJ2-1; TRBD1 matches 10 bases. CDR1 is SGHVS, CDR2 FQNEAQ, per germline. The CDR3 is 15 residues long. The J segment lost 5 bases and the V segment lost 5 bases, leaving 6 bases of the junction unmatched. The CDR3 region is CASSQGQGRNNEQFF. Written as DNA, the CDR3 is TGTGCCAGCAGCCAGGGACAGGGGCGGAACAATGAGCAGTTCTTC. Drawing the rest from reference TRBV7-8 and TRBJ2-1, the complete variable domain is GAGVSQSPRYKVAKRGQDVALRCDPISGHVSLFWYQQALGQGPEFLTYFQNEAQLDKSGLPSDRFFAERPEGSVSTLKIQRTQQEDSAVYLCASSQGQGRNNEQFFGPGTRLTVL.

The chain couples TRBV7-2 to TRBJ2-1; D gene ambiguous. Germline-derived CDR1 and CDR2 are SGHTA and FQGNSA. Between the trimmed V and J ends, which lost 5 bases and 6 bases, there was a span of 11 bases. This CDR3 comprises 13 residues. The chain's CDR3 is CASSEDGSNEQFF. CDR3 in DNA: TGTGCCAGCAGCGAAGACGGATCCAATGAGCAGTTCTTC.